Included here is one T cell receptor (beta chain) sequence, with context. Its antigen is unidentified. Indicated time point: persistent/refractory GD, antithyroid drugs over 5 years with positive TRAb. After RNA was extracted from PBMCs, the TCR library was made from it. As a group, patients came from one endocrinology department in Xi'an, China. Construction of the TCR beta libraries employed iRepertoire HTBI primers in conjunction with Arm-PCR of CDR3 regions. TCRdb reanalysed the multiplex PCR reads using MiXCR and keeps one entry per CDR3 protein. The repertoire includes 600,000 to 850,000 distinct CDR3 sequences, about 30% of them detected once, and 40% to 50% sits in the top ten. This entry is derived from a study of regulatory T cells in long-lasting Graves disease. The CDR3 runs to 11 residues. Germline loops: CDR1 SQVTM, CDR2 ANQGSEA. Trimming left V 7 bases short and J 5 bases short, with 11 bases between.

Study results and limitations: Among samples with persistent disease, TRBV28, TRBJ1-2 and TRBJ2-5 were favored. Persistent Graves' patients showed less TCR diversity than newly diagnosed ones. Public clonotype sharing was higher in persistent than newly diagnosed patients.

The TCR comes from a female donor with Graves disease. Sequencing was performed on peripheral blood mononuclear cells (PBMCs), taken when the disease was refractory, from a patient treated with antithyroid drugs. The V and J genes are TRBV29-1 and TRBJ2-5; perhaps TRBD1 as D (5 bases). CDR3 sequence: CSAVGLETQYF. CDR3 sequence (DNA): TGCAGCGCTGTGGGGCTGGAGACCCAGTACTTC.